Each of the 25 T cell receptor beta chains below was sequenced from the same sample in a study of CD8+CD57+ T cells in acquired aplastic anemia. Researchers used genomic DNA as the template to profile TCR beta VDJ and CDR3. TCRdb processed the reads anew with MiXCR; each CDR3 protein has one entry. Of approximately 160,000 distinct CDR3 sequences listed, approximately 40% were seen once; the top ten hold 1.1%. Sequencing used sorted CD4+, CD8+, or CD8+CD57+ T cells (not recorded which) from PBMCs. Receptors originate from a human donor in good health.

The gene calls are TRBV9 and TRBJ1-4; D is unclear. V was shortened by 3 bases and J by 0 bases, with 6 bases between the two germline ends. Germline V gives CDR1 SGDLS, CDR2 YYNGEE. The CDR3 is made up of 14 amino acids. CDR3 DNA sequence: TGTGCCAGCAGCGAGGGTGCAACTAATGAAAAACTGTTTTTT. As protein: CASSEGATNEKLFF.

Concerning this clonotype: Germline is not matched at one junction end, which may reflect a read error. The genes are TRBV30 and TRBJ1-1; D ambiguous. The CDR3 is 13 residues long. The V gene's germline CDR1 is GTSNPN and CDR2 SVGIG (reference sequence). CDR3 sequence reads: CSWSVSTNTEAFF. The CDR3 DNA reads TGTTCCTGGAGTGTGAGTACGAACACTGAAGCTTTCTTT.

The table lists this clonotype with many counts. This rearrangement joins TRBV20-1 to TRBJ2-5; 8 nucleotides line up with TRBD1. Unmatched junction bases numbered 5, after V lost 4 bases and J lost 1 base. The CDR3 is made up of 14 amino acids. Germline assignment: CDR1 DFQATT and CDR2 SNEGSKA (reference sequence). The CDR3 loop is CSATRTGSQETQYF. CDR3 DNA: TGCAGTGCTACAAGGACAGGGTCCCAAGAGACCCAGTACTTC.

With respect to this clonotype: Since a much larger clone is just one base distant, this may be a read error. This chain joins TRBV11-1 and TRBJ1-5; a possible D gene is TRBD1 (6 bases). Trimming took off 3 bases at V and 3 bases at J, with 21 bases between the two ends. Germline V gene lookup returns CDR1 SGHAT and CDR2 FQDESV (reference sequence). This CDR3 has 18 amino acids. This CDR3 is CASSFYRGGGGDNQPQHF. CDR3 sequence (DNA): TGTGCCAGCAGCTTTTATCGCGGGGGCGGAGGTGACAATCAGCCCCAGCATTTT.

This chain links TRBV25-1 with TRBJ1-6; D is unclear. V lost 4 bases to trimming and J lost 5 bases, with 6 bases between them. CDR3 size: 13 residues. Germline values: CDR1 MGHDK, CDR2 SYGVNS. CDR3 DNA: TGTGCCAGCAGTGTAGGGAATAATTCACCCCTCCACTTT. Amino acids: CASSVGNNSPLHF.

This clonotype was detected a few times. The J gene is TRBJ2-5, the V gene TRBV7-8; D uncertain. The CDR3 covers 13 residues. Germline values: CDR1 SGHVS, CDR2 FQNEAQ. Deletions cut 1 base from V and 5 bases from J, with 8 bases between. The CDR3 DNA follows: TGTGCCAGCAGCTTAGTAGGTGCCGAGACCCAGTACTTC. It encodes CASSLVGAETQYF.

On this clonotype itself: One end of the junction varies from germline; a read error may be responsible. The chain combines TRBV20-1 with TRBJ2-1; 9 nucleotides line up with TRBD2. CDR1 and CDR2 (germline): DFQATT, SNEGSKA (reference sequence). The CDR3 length is 14 residues. The CDR3 sequence: CSASTTSGYNEQSF. The DNA of the CDR3 is TGCAGTGCTAGTACGACTAGCGGATACAATGAGCAGTCCTTC.

This clonotype showed up many times. CDR3 region: CSVWDRSYEQYF. For the CDR3, the DNA is TGCAGCGTATGGGACAGATCCTACGAGCAGTACTTC. This chain joins TRBV29-1 and TRBJ2-7, with 7 nucleotides matching TRBD1. The J segment lost 1 base and the V segment lost 6 bases, leaving 3 bases of the junction unmatched. Per the germline V gene, CDR1 is SQVTM and CDR2 is ANQGSEA. CDR3 size: 12 residues.

This chain joins TRBV7-9 and TRBJ1-2; no reliable D call. V was cut by 1 base and J by 4 bases, with 7 bases left in between. Germline V CDR1 and CDR2: SEHNR, FQNEAQ (reference sequence). The CDR3 covers 13 residues. CDR3 region: CASSLGSSYGYTF. CDR3 in DNA: TGTGCCAGCAGCTTAGGCAGTTCCTATGGCTACACCTTC.

This clonotype was seen many times. The rearrangement joins TRBV7-8 to TRBJ1-1; D is unclear. Germline values: CDR1 SGHVS, CDR2 FQNEAQ. Trimming removed 0 bases at V and 3 bases at J, with 5 bases between. The length of the CDR3 is 13 residues. The CDR3 spells CASSLAADTEAFF. The CDR3 nucleotides read TGTGCCAGCAGCTTAGCGGCGGACACTGAAGCTTTCTTT. Complete variable domain (other parts from reference TRBV7-8 and TRBJ1-1): GAGVSQSPRYKVAKRGQDVALRCDPISGHVSLFWYQQALGQGPEFLTYFQNEAQLDKSGLPSDRFFAERPEGSVSTLKIQRTQQEDSAVYLCASSLAADTEAFFGQGTRLTVV.

The chain links TRBV2 to TRBJ2-7; D possibly matches TRBD1 or TRBD2 (5 bases each). CDR1 and CDR2 (germline): SNHLY, FYNNEI. The CDR3 length is 13 residues. V was trimmed by 6 bases and J by 5 bases, leaving 14 bases between them. The chain's CDR3 is CASRSWGPHEQYF. In DNA form, the CDR3 reads TGTGCCAGCAGATCATGGGGACCCCACGAGCAGTACTTC.

This clonotype was seen many times. This sequence joins TRBV7-2 and TRBJ2-7, with 7 bases fitting TRBD1. V lost 4 bases, J lost 2 bases, and 5 bases stayed unmatched. This CDR3 has 14 amino acids. The V gene's germline CDR1 is SGHTA and CDR2 FQGNSA. For the CDR3, the DNA is TGTGCCAGCAGCTATAACAGGGGACCCTACGAGCAGTACTTC. The encoded protein is CASSYNRGPYEQYF.

This clonotype has ten or more counts. The rearrangement uses TRBV12-3 or TRBV12-4 and TRBJ2-7; TRBD1 matches at 7 bases. Trimming removed 6 bases from V and 2 bases from J; junction bases left unmatched: 7. The length of the CDR3 is 14 residues. The CDR3 sequence: CASRRQGQTYEQYF. DNA for the CDR3: TGTGCCAGCAGAAGACAGGGCCAGACCTACGAGCAGTACTTC.

As regards this clonotype: The junction differs from germline at one of its ends, possibly a read error. The chain links TRBV29-1 to TRBJ1-1; D is undetermined. The V gene's germline CDR1 is SQVTM and CDR2 ANQGSEA. There are 14 residues in the CDR3. The CDR3 loop is CSVVSETLNTEAFF. The DNA for the CDR3 is TGCAGCGTGGTCAGTGAAACCTTGAACACTGAGGCTTTCTTT.

To note about this clonotype: Given a much more abundant clone one base away, this may be a read error. This chain joins TRBV7-2 and TRBJ1-4; TRBD1 aligns across 7 bases. Germline V gives CDR1 SGHTA, CDR2 FQGNSA. This CDR3 region has 18 residues. This CDR3 reads CASSLAGQGVTSEEKLVF. Here the CDR3 DNA reads TGTGCCAGCAGCTTAGCCGGTCAGGGGGTAACCTCAGAGGAAAAACTGGTTTTT.

The chain joins TRBV7-3 to TRBJ2-7; unclear D gene. CDR3 size: 10 residues. Between the trimmed V and J ends, which lost 9 bases and 2 bases, there was a span of 5 bases. Germline V gene sequence: CDR1 SGHTA, CDR2 FQGTGA. The chain's CDR3 is CARTPYEQYF. CDR3 nucleotide sequence: TGTGCCAGGACCCCCTACGAGCAGTACTTC.

With regard to this clonotype: The junction differs from germline at one of its ends, possibly a read error. The J gene is TRBJ1-6, the V gene TRBV10-3; 10 positions agree with TRBD1. The CDR3 loop spans 14 amino acids. CDR1 and CDR2 from the germline V gene are ENHRY and SYGVKD. Written as DNA, the CDR3 is TGTGCCATCACCGAGGGACAGGGGACTTCACCCTTCCACTTT. Amino acid sequence: CAITEGQGTSPFHF.

The chain carries TRBV19 and TRBJ1-2; D unclear. The CDR3 length is 13 residues. Trimming stripped 5 bases from V and 1 base from J, with 8 bases between. Looked up from germline, CDR1 is LNHDA and CDR2 is SQIVND (reference sequence). CDR3 in DNA: TGTGCCAGTAGTGCAGGAGTTAACTATGGCTACACCTTC. Translating gives CASSAGVNYGYTF.

The J gene is TRBJ1-3, the V gene TRBV7-6; a weak D match, TRBD1 (5 bases). The CDR3 is made up of 15 amino acids. Trimming stripped 5 bases from V and 0 bases from J, with 11 bases between. Germline V gene lookup returns CDR1 SGHVS and CDR2 FNYEAQ. The CDR3 sequence is CASSLRQISGNTIYF. The CDR3 DNA sequence: TGTGCCAGCAGCCTAAGACAGATCTCTGGAAACACCATATATTTT. Full variable domain (remainder filled in from reference TRBV7-6 and TRBJ1-3): GAGVSQSPRYKVTKRGQDVALRCDPISGHVSLYWYRQALGQGPEFLTYFNYEAQQDKSGLPNDRFSAERPEGSISTLTIQRTEQRDSAMYRCASSLRQISGNTIYFGEGSWLTVV.

V gene TRBV25-1 combines with J gene TRBJ2-3; a possible D gene is TRBD2 (5 bases). V was pared by 1 base and J by 0 bases, with 8 bases between. Germline V lookup: CDR1 MGHDK, CDR2 SYGVNS. This CDR3 comprises 15 residues. CDR3 residues: CASSELRVSTDTQYF. Here the CDR3 DNA reads TGTGCCAGCAGTGAATTGAGGGTTAGCACAGATACGCAGTATTTT.

The CDR3 loop reads CATSEPTGELFF. The CDR3, as DNA: TGTGCCACCAGTGAACCGACCGGGGAGCTGTTTTTT. This chain uses TRBV24-1 with TRBJ2-2; D ambiguous. The ends were cut back, 4 bases at V and 5 bases at J, with 4 bases in the middle. CDR3 length: 12 residues. Germline values: CDR1 KGHDR, CDR2 SFDVKD.

The J gene is TRBJ1-6, the V gene TRBV7-9; no clear D gene. Trimming took off 5 bases at V and 4 bases at J, with 12 bases between the two ends. The CDR3 is 15 amino acids. Germline assignment: CDR1 SEHNR and CDR2 FQNEAQ (reference sequence). The CDR3 DNA reads as TGTGCCAGCAGCCTACAAACGGGGTATAATTCACCCCTCCACTTT. As protein: CASSLQTGYNSPLHF.

This clonotype was seen ten or more times. The rearrangement uses TRBV7-9 and TRBJ2-5; D may correspond to TRBD1 or TRBD2 (5 bases each). Per the germline V gene, CDR1 is SEHNR and CDR2 is FQNEAQ (reference sequence). This CDR3 region has 15 residues. Deletions cut 1 base from V and 5 bases from J, with 14 bases between. The CDR3 spells CASSLGGFFGETQYF. Here the CDR3 DNA reads TGTGCCAGCAGCTTAGGGGGGTTTTTTGGGGAGACCCAGTACTTC. The full variable domain, completed using reference TRBV7-9 and TRBJ2-5, is DTGVSQNPRHKITKRGQNVTFRCDPISEHNRLYWYRQTLGQGPEFLTYFQNEAQLEKSRLLSDRFSAERPKGSFSTLEIQRTEQGDSAMYLCASSLGGFFGETQYFGPGTRLLVL.

This clonotype was seen a single time. The chain couples TRBV24-1 to TRBJ2-1; D call uncertain. Germline-derived CDR1 and CDR2 are KGHDR and SFDVKD. There are 13 residues in the CDR3. Trimming left V 3 bases short and J 6 bases short, with 8 bases between. The CDR3 sequence is CATSDPNSNEQFF. The CDR3 DNA reads TGTGCCACCAGTGATCCAAACTCCAATGAGCAGTTCTTC.

This clonotype was picked up one time. The chain employs TRBV27 and TRBJ2-5; 10 bases line up with TRBD1. This CDR3 region has 16 residues. Trimming cost V 3 bases and J 4 bases; bases outside gene matches: 8. Germline assignment: CDR1 MNHEY and CDR2 SMNVEV (reference sequence). The CDR3 reads CASSFRRRTGGETQYF. As DNA, the CDR3 is TGTGCCAGCAGTTTTCGGCGCCGGACAGGGGGAGAGACCCAGTACTTC.